Presented here are 11 T cell receptor beta chains from one specimen sequenced in a study of shared clonotypes between healthy human individuals. Here immunoSEQ multiplex PCR was the method, and the copy in TCRdb shows in-frame clones only, minus some. The data show 400,000 to 600,000 clones, with 75% to 80% seen just once and under 15% held by the top ten. What was sequenced was PBMCs. The receptors stem from a woman aged 40 to 49 in good health. Some clones in this sample may be carry-over from other donors' samples.

This clone occurred a few times. V is TRBV19 and J is TRBJ2-7; D possibly corresponds to TRBD2 (6 bases). V gave up 3 bases and J gave up 4 bases, with 7 bases separating them. The CDR3 totals 12 residues. Germline V lookup: CDR1 LNHDA, CDR2 SQIVND (reference sequence). The CDR3 loop is CASSMRGYEQYF. DNA for the CDR3: TGTGCCAGTAGTATGCGGGGTTACGAGCAGTACTTC.

This chain uses TRBV10-2 with TRBJ2-3, with D perhaps being TRBD1 or TRBD2 (5 bases each). This CDR3 contains 18 residues. CDR1 is WSHSY and CDR2 is SAAADI in the germline V gene. The V end lost 5 bases, the J end lost 3 bases, and 24 bases lay between the germline ends. CDR3 DNA: TGCGCCAGCAGTACATGGCGGGCCGGCCAGGGTAGGACAGATACGCAGTATTTT. Its protein product is CASSTWRAGQGRTDTQYF.

This clone was seen many times. The rearrangement joins TRBV7-9 to TRBJ2-1, with D possibly being TRBD2 (6 bases). Between the trimmed V and J ends, which lost 11 bases and 6 bases, there was a span of 17 bases. This CDR3 has 13 residues. Germline loops: CDR1 SEHNR, CDR2 FQNEAQ (reference sequence). The CDR3 sequence: CALRREGFNEQFF. The CDR3 nucleotides read TGTGCCCTGCGGCGGGAAGGGTTCAATGAGCAGTTCTTC.

This clone occurred a few times. This chain joins TRBV2 and TRBJ1-2; D is possibly TRBD1 (5 bases). CDR3 length: 12 amino acids. Germline loops: CDR1 SNHLY, CDR2 FYNNEI. V was cut by 4 bases and J by 8 bases, with 11 bases left in between. This CDR3 is CASSGDRRGYTF. Written as DNA, the CDR3 is TGTGCCAGCAGTGGGGACCGCAGGGGCTACACCTTC. The whole variable domain, remainder taken from reference TRBV2 and TRBJ1-2, is EPEVTQTPSHQVTQMGQEVILRCVPISNHLYFYWYRQILGQKVEFLVSFYNNEISEKSEIFDDQFSVERPDGSNFTLKIRSTKLEDSAMYFCASSGDRRGYTFGSGTRLTVV.

This clone was seen many times. The V and J genes are TRBV15 and TRBJ1-4; tentatively, D is TRBD1 (5 bases). The V gene's germline CDR1 is LNHNV and CDR2 YYDKDF (reference sequence). V shed 5 bases and J shed 7 bases, with 20 bases lying between them. The CDR3 length is 16 residues. The CDR3 DNA is TGTGCCACCAGCGGGGGGTCTGGGACCCACGTTGAAAAACTGTTTTTT. Its protein is CATSGGSGTHVEKLFF.

V and J are TRBV4-1 and TRBJ2-7, with a tentative D call TRBD1 (5 bases). Germline lookup yields CDR1 MGHRA and CDR2 YSYEKL. V was trimmed by 0 bases and J by 0 bases, leaving 15 bases between them. The CDR3 consists of 17 residues. CDR3 amino acids: CASSQDPRTLDSYEQYF. CDR3 DNA sequence: TGCGCCAGCAGCCAAGACCCGAGGACACTTGACTCCTACGAGCAGTACTTC.

The chain employs TRBV15 and TRBJ2-7; the match to TRBD1 covers 10 bases. The CDR3 sequence is 15 residues long. The V gene end was trimmed by 7 bases and the J gene end by 5 bases; junction bases not matched to a gene: 11. The germline gives CDR1 LNHNV, CDR2 YYDKDF (reference sequence). The DNA for the CDR3 is TGTGCCACCAATATAGGGACAGGGGCCGTTAACGAGCAGTACTTC. Its translation is CATNIGTGAVNEQYF. Full variable domain (missing parts from reference TRBV15 and TRBJ2-7): DAMVIQNPRYQVTQFGKPVTLSCSQTLNHNVMYWYQQKSSQAPKLLFHYYDKDFNNEADTPDNFQSRRPNTSFCFLDIRSPGLGDTAMYLCATNIGTGAVNEQYFGPGTRLTVT.

The chain carries TRBV9 and TRBJ1-2, with a possible D match to TRBD1 (5 bases). Germline V gives CDR1 SGDLS, CDR2 YYNGEE. This CDR3 is built from 15 residues. Deletions cut 2 bases from V and 0 bases from J, with 11 bases between. CDR3 in DNA: TGTGCCAGCAGCGTTGGGACGGGCACTAACTATGGCTACACCTTC. Translated, it gives CASSVGTGTNYGYTF.

The gene calls are TRBV27 and TRBJ1-2, with TRBD1 identical over 8 bases. With V trimmed by 3 bases and J by 8 bases, 5 bases remained unmatched. Germline V gene sequence: CDR1 MNHEY, CDR2 SMNVEV (reference sequence). The CDR3 runs to 13 residues. This chain's CDR3 is CASSFLTGDGYTF. In nucleotides, the CDR3 is TGTGCCAGCAGTTTCTTGACAGGGGACGGCTACACCTTC.

V gene TRBV5-1 combines with J gene TRBJ2-2; TRBD1 agrees at 10 bases. The V gene's germline CDR1 is SGHRS and CDR2 YFSETQ. This CDR3 is built from 15 residues. J was trimmed by 6 bases and V by 3 bases; bases with no gene match: 5. The CDR3 region has the DNA TGCGCCAGCAGCTCCGGGACAGGGGCCGCCGGGGAGCTGTTTTTT. Its translation: CASSSGTGAAGELFF.

This clone was found a few times. The chain joins TRBV10-1 to TRBJ2-2, with 8 positions matching TRBD1. Germline CDR1 reads WNHNN; CDR2 reads SYGVQD (reference sequence). Trimming cost V 2 bases and J 6 bases; bases outside gene matches: 2. The CDR3 length is 14 residues. CDR3 amino acids: CASSEDRGPGELFF. The DNA of the CDR3 is TGCGCCAGCAGTGAGGACAGGGGCCCCGGGGAGCTGTTTTTT.